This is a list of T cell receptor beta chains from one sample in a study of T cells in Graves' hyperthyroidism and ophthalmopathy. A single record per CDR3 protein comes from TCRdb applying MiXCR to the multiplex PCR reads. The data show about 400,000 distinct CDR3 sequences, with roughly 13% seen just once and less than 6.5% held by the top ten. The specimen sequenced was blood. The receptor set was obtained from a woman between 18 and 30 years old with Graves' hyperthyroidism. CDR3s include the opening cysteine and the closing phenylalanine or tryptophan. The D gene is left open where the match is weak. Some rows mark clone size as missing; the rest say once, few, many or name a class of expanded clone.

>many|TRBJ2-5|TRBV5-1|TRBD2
TGCGCCAGCACTTTACGTAGCGGGGGAGGCGGAGAGACCCAGTACTTC
CASTLRSGGGGETQYF
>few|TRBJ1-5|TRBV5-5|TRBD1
TGTGCCAGCAGCCGACTCGGGACAGCCAACAATCAGCCCCAGCATTTT
CASSRLGTANNQPQHF
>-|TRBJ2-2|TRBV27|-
-
CASSLRAAGPPGSCFF
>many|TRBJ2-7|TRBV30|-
TGTGCCTGGACCCCCTTAAAGGGGGGTGGAGGTGAGCAGTACTTC
CAWTPLKGGGGEQYF
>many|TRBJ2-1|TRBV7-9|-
TGTGCCAGCAGCTTAGCCGCGAGGGGGTACAATGAGCAGTTCTTC
CASSLAARGYNEQFF
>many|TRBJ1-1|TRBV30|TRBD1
TGTGCCTGGGGTTGGAGCAGGGGGACTGAAGCTTTCTTT
CAWGWSRGTEAFF
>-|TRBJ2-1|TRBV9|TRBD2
TGTGCCAGCAGCGTCCAGACTAGCGGGACCTACAATGAGCAGTTCTTC
CASSVQTSGTYNEQFF
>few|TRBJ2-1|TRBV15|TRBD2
TGTGCCACCAGCAGAGATATAAGCGGGATCTACAATGAGCAGTTCTTC
CATSRDISGIYNEQFF
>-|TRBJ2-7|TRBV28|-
TGTGCCAGCAGTTCCCCCTGGGGCAGCGGAGGATACGAGCAGTACTTC
CASSSPWGSGGYEQYF
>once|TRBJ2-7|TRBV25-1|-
TGTGCCAGCAGTGAAGGCCAGGGGCCCTACGAGCAGTACTTC
CASSEGQGPYEQYF
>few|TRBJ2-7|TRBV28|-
TGTGCCAATCCCAAGGGCCGTCGATTGGAGCAGTACTTC
CANPKGRRLEQYF
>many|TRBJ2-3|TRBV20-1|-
TGCAGTGCTAGCGGTCTTCGCTCCGGCACAGATACGCAGTATTTT
CSASGLRSGTDTQYF
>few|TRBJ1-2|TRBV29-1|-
TGCAGCGTAAAAGACTTTGGGACGGGGAACTATGGCTACACCTTC
CSVKDFGTGNYGYTF
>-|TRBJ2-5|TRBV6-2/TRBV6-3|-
TGTGCCAGCAGTTACAATCAGGCAGGGAAAGAGACCCAGTACTTC
CASSYNQAGKETQYF
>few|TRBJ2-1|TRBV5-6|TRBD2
TGTGCCAGCAGCCGTGGGACTAGCGCCTTCTCCTACAATGAGCAGTTCTTC
CASSRGTSAFSYNEQFF
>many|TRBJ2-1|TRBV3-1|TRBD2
TGTGCCAGCAGCCAAGGGGACTATTTGGGTGAGCAGTTCTTC
CASSQGDYLGEQFF
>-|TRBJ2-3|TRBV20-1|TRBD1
TGCAGTGCTAGTGACAGGGCCCGCGGCACAGATACGCAGTATTTT
CSASDRARGTDTQYF
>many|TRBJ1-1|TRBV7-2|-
TGTGCCAGCAGCCTGACAGGCCAGAACACTGAAGCTTTCTTT
CASSLTGQNTEAFF
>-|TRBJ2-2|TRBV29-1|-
TGCAGCGTTTCCTCGGGAGCCAAGGCCGGGGAGCTGTTTTTT
CSVSSGAKAGELFF
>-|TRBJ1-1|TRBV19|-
TGTGCCAGTAGTACGAGCCTCAGGTCGGAGGCTAACACTGAAGCTTTCTTT
CASSTSLRSEANTEAFF
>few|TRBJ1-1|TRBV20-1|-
TGCAGTGCTAGAGAGCAGCGAAGGAACACTGAAGCTTTCTTT
CSAREQRRNTEAFF
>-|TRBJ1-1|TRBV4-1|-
TGCGCCAGCAGCGCCGCACAGCTCACTGAAGCTTTCTTT
CASSAAQLTEAFF